This T cell receptor beta chain emerged from a study of blood T cell repertoires in COVID-19. Whole-study context: In each case, the material was cDNA or gDNA derived from T cells, B-cell-depleted T cells, or PBMCs.

Adults between roughly 18 and 89 years of age took part from about two dozen US areas. In assigning cohorts, the study relied on participant-reported clinical history. Germline values: CDR1 MNHEY, CDR2 SVGAGI. The CDR3 extends over 15 amino acids. Trimming left V 2 bases short and J 0 bases short, with 9 bases between. This clone was seen once. Here immunoSEQ multiplex PCR was the method, and the copy in TCRdb shows in-frame clones only, minus some. The sample has around 140,000 clones; roughly 79% are singletons. The chain joins TRBV6-5 to TRBJ2-3; D possibly corresponds to TRBD2 (5 bases). Sequencing was carried out using PBMCs or T cells enriched from blood (not recorded which). This sequence originates from a woman in her forties or fifties who had recovered from COVID-19. The CDR3 DNA follows: TGTGCCAGCAGTTACAGGGAGCCAAGCACAGATACGCAGTATTTT. This translates into CASSYREPSTDTQYF.